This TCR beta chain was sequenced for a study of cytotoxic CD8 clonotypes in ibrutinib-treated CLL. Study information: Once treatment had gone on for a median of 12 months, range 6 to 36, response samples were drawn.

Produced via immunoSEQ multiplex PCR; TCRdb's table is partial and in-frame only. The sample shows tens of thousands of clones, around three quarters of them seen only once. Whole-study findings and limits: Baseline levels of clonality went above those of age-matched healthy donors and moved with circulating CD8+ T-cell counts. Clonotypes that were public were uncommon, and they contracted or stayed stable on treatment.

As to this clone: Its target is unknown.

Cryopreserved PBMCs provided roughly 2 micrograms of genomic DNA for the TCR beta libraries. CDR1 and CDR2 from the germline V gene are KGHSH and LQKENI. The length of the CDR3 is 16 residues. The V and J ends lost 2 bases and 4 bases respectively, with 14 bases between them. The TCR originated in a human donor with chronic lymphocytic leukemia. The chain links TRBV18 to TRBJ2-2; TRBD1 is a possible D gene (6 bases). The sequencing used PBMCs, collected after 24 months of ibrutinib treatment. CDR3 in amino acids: CASSPRAQGPTGELFF. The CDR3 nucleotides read TGTGCCAGCTCACCAAGAGCACAGGGCCCCACCGGGGAGCTGTTTTTT. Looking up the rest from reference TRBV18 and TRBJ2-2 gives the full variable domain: NAGVMQNPRHLVRRRGQEARLRCSPMKGHSHVYWYRQLPEEGLKFMVYLQKENIIDESGMPKERFSAEFPKEGPSILRIQQVVRGDSAAYFCASSPRAQGPTGELFFGEGSRLTVL.